In its sample, the clone carrying this T cell receptor beta chain was seen many times. Its antigen is unknown. This sample was included in a study of beta chain features in type 1 diabetes. Study conclusions and caveats: Among patients with Type 1 diabetes, TCRB CDR3s were moderately but significantly shorter in every one of the four CD4+ subsets.

What was sequenced were expressed TCRB transcripts, since all of the isolated RNA had been reverse transcribed. The assay was immunoSEQ multiplex PCR, and TCRdb's table has in-frame clones only and misses some. The repertoire consists of 130,000 to 150,000 clones, with about an eighth occurring once and the leading ten covering 1.3%. This TCR was sampled from a man aged 18 to 29 with type 1 diabetes. The sample taken for sequencing was central memory CD4+ T cells from blood.

CDR3 region: CASSLGTGGYEQYF. CDR3 bases: TGTGCCAGCAGCCTCGGGACAGGGGGCTACGAGCAGTACTTC. This chain links TRBV11-1 with TRBJ2-7; 11 bases fit TRBD1. CDR1 is SGHAT and CDR2 is FQDESV in the germline V gene (reference sequence). This CDR3 has 14 amino acids. V shed 5 bases, J shed 3 bases, and the junction held 3 bases outside the gene matches.